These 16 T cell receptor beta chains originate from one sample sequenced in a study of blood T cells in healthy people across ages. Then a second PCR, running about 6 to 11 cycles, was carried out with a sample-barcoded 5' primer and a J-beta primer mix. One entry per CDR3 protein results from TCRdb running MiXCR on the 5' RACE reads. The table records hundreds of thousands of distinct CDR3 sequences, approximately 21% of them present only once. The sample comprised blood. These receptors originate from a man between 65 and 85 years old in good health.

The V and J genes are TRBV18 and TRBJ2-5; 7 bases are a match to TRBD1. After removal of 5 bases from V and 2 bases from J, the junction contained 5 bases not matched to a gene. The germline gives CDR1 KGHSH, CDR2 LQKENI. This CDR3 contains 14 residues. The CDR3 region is CASSTGTEQETQYF. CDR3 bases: TGTGCCAGCTCAACAGGGACAGAACAAGAGACCCAGTACTTC.

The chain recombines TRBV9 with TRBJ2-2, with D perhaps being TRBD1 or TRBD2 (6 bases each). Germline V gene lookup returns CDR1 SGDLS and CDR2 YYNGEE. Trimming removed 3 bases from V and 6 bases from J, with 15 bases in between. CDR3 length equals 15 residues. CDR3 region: CASSARWGAPGELFF. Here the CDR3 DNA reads TGTGCCAGCAGCGCGCGTTGGGGGGCGCCCGGGGAGCTGTTTTTT.

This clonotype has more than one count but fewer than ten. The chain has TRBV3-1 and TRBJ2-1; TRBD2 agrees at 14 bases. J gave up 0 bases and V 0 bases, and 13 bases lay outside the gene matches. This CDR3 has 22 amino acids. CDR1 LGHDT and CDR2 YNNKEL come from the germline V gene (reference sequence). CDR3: CASSQEFGTSGSLSISYNEQFF. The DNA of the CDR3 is TGTGCCAGCAGCCAAGAGTTCGGGACTAGCGGGAGTCTGTCCATCTCCTACAATGAGCAGTTCTTC.

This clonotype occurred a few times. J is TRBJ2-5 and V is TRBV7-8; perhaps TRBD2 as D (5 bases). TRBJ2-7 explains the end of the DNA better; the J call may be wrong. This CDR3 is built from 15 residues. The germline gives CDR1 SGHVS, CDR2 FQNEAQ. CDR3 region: CASRDYGASSYEQYF. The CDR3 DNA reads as TGTGCCAGCAGAGACTACGGTGCTAGCTCCTACGAGCAGTACTTC.

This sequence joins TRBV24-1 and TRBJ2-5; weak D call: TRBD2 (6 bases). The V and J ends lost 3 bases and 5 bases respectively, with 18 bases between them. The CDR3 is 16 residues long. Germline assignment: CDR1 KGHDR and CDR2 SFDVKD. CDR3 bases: TGTGCCACCAGTGATCCCGGGACTGGCGGGACGGAGACCCAGTACTTC. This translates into CATSDPGTGGTETQYF.

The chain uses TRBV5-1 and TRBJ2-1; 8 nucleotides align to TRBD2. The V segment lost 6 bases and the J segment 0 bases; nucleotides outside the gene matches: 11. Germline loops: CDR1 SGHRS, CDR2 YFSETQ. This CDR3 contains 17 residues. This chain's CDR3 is CASTPGGSGSSYNEQFF. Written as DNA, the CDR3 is TGCGCCAGCACCCCGGGAGGGTCGGGTAGCTCCTACAATGAGCAGTTCTTC.

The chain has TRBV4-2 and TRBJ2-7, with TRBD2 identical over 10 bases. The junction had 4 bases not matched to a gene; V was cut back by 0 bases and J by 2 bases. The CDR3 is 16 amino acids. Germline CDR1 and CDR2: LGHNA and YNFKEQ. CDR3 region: CASSQDTSGTTYEQYF. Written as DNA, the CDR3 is TGTGCCAGCAGCCAAGACACTAGCGGGACGACCTACGAGCAGTACTTC.

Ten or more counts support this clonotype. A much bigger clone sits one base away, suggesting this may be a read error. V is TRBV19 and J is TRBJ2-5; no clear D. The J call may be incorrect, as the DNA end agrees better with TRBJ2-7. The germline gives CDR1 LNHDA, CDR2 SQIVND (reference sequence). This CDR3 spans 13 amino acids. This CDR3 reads CASSLGASYEQYF. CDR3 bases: TGTGCCAGTAGTCTGGGCGCCTCCTACGAGCAGTACTTC.

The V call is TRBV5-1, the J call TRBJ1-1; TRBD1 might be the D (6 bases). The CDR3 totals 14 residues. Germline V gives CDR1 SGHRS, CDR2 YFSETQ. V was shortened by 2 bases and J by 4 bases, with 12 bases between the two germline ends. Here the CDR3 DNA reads TGCGCCAGCAGCTTTACAACAGGGATCACTGAAGCTTTCTTT. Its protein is CASSFTTGITEAFF.

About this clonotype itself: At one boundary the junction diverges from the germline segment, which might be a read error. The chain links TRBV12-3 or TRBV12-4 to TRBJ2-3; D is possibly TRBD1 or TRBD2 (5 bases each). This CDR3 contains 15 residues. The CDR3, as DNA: TGTGCCCGCAGCCCCCGTGGGGGTGAGGCAGATACGCAGTATTTT. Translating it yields CARSPRGGEADTQYF.

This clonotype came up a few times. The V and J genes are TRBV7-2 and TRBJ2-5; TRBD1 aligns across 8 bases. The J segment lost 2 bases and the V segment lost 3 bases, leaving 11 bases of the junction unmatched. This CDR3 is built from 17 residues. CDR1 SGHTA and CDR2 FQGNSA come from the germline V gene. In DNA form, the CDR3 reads TGTGCCAGCAGCTTGACGACAGGGGACGGAGGTCAAGAGACCCAGTACTTC. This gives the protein CASSLTTGDGGQETQYF.

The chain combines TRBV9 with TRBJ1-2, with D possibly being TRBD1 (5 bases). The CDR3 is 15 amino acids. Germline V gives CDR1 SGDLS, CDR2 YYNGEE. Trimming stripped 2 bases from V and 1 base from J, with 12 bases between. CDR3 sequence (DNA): TGTGCCAGCAGCGTGCAGGACACCGTTAACTATGGCTACACCTTC. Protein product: CASSVQDTVNYGYTF. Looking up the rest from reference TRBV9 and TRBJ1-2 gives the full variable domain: DSGVTQTPKHLITATGQRVTLRCSPRSGDLSVYWYQQSLDQGLQFLIQYYNGEERAKGNILERFSAQQFPDLHSELNLSSLELGDSALYFCASSVQDTVNYGYTFGSGTRLTVV.

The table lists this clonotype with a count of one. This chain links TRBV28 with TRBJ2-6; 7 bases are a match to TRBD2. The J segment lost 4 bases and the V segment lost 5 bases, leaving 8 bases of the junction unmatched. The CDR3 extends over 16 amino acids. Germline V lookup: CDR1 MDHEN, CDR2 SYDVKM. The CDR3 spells CASSERDFRGANVLTF. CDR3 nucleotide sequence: TGTGCCAGCAGTGAGCGGGACTTCCGAGGGGCCAACGTCCTGACTTTC.

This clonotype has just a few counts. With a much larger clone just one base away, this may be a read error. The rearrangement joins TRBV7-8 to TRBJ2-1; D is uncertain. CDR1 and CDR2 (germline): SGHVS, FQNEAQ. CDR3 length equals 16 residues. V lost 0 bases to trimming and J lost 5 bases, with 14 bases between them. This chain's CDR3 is CASSLAGIMDHNEQFF. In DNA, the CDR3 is TGTGCCAGCAGCTTAGCGGGAATTATGGATCACAATGAGCAGTTCTTC.

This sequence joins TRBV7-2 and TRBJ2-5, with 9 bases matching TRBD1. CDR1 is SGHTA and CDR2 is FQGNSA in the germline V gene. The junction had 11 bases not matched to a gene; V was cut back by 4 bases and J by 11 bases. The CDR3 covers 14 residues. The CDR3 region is CASSSGTGGWVQYF. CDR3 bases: TGTGCCAGCAGCTCGGGAACAGGGGGCTGGGTGCAGTACTTC. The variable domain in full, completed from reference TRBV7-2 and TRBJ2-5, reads GAGVSQSPSNKVTEKGKDVELRCDPISGHTALYWYRQSLGQGLEFLIYFQGNSAPDKSGLPSDRFSAERTGGSVSTLTIQRTQQEDSAVYLCASSSGTGGWVQYFGPGTRLLVL.

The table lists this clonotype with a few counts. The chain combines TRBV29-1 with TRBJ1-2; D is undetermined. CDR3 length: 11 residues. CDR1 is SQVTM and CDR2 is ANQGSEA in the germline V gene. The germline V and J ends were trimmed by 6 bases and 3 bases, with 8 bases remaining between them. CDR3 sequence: CSVPWDYGYTF. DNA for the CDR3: TGCAGCGTCCCCTGGGACTATGGCTACACCTTC.